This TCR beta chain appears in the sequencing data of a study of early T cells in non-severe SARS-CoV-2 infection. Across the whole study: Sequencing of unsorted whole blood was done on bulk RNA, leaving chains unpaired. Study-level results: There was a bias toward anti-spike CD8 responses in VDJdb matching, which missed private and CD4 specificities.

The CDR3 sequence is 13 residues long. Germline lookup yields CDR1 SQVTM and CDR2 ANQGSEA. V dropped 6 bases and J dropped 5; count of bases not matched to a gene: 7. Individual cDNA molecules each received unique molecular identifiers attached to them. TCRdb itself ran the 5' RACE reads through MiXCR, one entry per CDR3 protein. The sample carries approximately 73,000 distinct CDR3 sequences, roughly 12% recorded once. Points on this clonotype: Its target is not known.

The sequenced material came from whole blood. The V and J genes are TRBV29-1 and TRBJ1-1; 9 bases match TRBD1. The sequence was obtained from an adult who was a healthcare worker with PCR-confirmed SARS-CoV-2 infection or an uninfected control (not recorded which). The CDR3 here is CSVMTGGATEAFF. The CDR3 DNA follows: TGCAGCGTCATGACAGGGGGGGCAACTGAAGCTTTCTTT.